Listed here is a single T cell receptor beta chain. The antigen is not known. The data derive from a study of OX40 agonist ivuxolimab in advanced cancers. Study background: The dose of intravenous ivuxolimab that patients received every 2 weeks ranged from 0.01 to 10 mg/kg. The study, taken as a whole, reports: Both CD4+ and CD8+ T cell populations in blood had undergone clonal expansion by week 6 at 0.1 to 3.0 mg/kg.

Here immunoSEQ multiplex PCR was the method, and the copy in TCRdb shows in-frame clones only, minus some. The sample contains some 90,000 clones, about 90% of which appear only once. The input for sequencing was CD4+ or CD8+ T cells sorted from blood, taken in a trial of the OX40 agonist ivuxolimab. The sequence derives from an adult with an advanced solid tumor such as melanoma, head and neck, liver or kidney cancer.

CDR3 bases: TGTGCCAGCACACGGGGACGGGAAAGCTCCTACAATGAGCAGTTCTTC. This sequence encodes CASTRGRESSYNEQFF. V usage is TRBV28 and J usage is TRBJ2-1; D might be TRBD1 or TRBD2, each matching 5 bases. CDR3 length: 16 residues. Per the germline V gene, CDR1 is MDHEN and CDR2 is SYDVKM. The V end lost 7 bases, the J end lost 0 bases, and 16 bases lay between the germline ends.